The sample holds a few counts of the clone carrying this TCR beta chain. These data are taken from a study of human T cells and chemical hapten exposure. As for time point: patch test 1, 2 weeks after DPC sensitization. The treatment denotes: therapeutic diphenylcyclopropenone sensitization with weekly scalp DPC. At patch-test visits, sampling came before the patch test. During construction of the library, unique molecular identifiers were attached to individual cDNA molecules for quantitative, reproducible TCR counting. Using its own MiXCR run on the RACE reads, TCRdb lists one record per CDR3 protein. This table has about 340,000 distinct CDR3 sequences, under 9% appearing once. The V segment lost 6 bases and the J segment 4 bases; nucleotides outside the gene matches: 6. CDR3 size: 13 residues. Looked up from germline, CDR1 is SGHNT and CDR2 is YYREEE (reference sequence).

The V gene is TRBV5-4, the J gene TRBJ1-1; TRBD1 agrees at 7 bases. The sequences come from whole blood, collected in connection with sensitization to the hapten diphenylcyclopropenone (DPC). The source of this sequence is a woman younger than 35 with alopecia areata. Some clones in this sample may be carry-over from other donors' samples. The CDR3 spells CASKIPGGTEAFF. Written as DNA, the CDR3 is TGTGCCAGCAAGATCCCAGGGGGCACTGAAGCTTTCTTT.